This TCR beta chain was profiled in a study of cytomegalovirus exposure and HLA in healthy donors (dated by TCRdb to 2015 to 2018). As for the study more broadly: An earlier analysis of several hundred of the donors reported 276 Gb of sequence data and 117 million unique TCR beta sequences obtained from 150 million to 200 million T cells. On average, around 240,000 unique TCR beta nucleotide sequences were sequenced per donor among a few hundred genotyped donors of the cohort, with around 19% of those sequences being non-productive. Roughly 5 DR-DQ haplotypes were handled as single units for association and clustering, since linkage in the cohort was strong. The study profiled the T cell repertoires of hundreds of subjects by immunosequencing and related them to cytomegalovirus serostatus. A later genetic analysis used genome-wide SNP genotypes for about 55% of the 666 donors, treating that subset as a discovery cohort. Every repertoire in the discovery cohort had been generated on one and the same sequencing platform. Class I and class II HLA loci were covered by the typing at four-digit resolution. A later analysis re-examined previously published TCR beta repertoires from about 700 donors and added high-resolution HLA genotyping to investigate patterns of TCR occurrence. An early release that covered 640 HLA-typed donors contained about 300 gigabases of sequencing data and about 93 million unique TCR sequences. In the later analysis, no new phenotypic data were used to find candidate immune exposures; instead, reliance was placed on TCR beta sequences and their occurrence across donors. The study aimed to test whether signatures of past pathogen exposure could be identified by cataloging public T cell receptors. In an earlier analysis of 550 to 700 of the donors, high-throughput TCR beta sequencing was used to judge whether each TCR beta V gene segment behaved as functional or pseudogenic. Donor age, sex, ethnicity and CMV serostatus were compiled together with the repertoire data. Besides the first cohort of roughly 700 subjects, a separate validation cohort made up of 90 to 150 different subjects was used. The study combined high-throughput TCR immunosequencing, statistical association of individual TCRs with disease status, and machine learning to predict cytomegalovirus infection status. Among the approximately 400 genotyped donors, around 81% belonged to the genetic ancestry cluster associated with self-reported Caucasian donors. Typing coverage differed by locus: A, B, C, DRB1 and DQB1 were typed in roughly 629-630 donors, DQA1 in about 550, DPA1 in 600 to 610, and DPB1 in 400 to 480. General conclusions and limits of the study: Over 15 rarely observed V segments, including chromosome 9 orphons, were excluded from the earlier analysis of some 590 of the donors because counts were too low. HLA typing was unavailable for some donors at each locus, so association tests used only the typed subset. In an earlier analysis of some 500 of the donors, most TCR beta V segments were observed in productive rearrangements about 87% or about 30% of the time, broadly matching IMGT annotations. Some IMGT-functional V segments, including TRBV6-2 and TRBV6-3, could not be distinguished by the 87-base-pair reads and were therefore excluded. According to the authors, the approach could potentially be generalized to other disease states and immunological phenotypes. A group of highly shared sequence variants was considered likely to be a technical artifact of the sequencing pipeline. A further reported finding was that TCR beta sequences accurately predicted the HLA-A and HLA-B alleles for most subjects in the first cohort. Compared with the roughly 600-donor mean, donors in an Asian-associated ancestry cluster had fewer N-insertions in productive TCRs, according to a later genetic analysis. Linkage disequilibrium might explain the correlated functional status among segregating V segments, but an unknown experimental factor could not be ruled out. Assigning TCR associations to individual alleles was difficult when HLA alleles, especially DR and DQ, strongly co-occurred. A few of the identified cytomegalovirus-associated TCR beta chains were confirmed in vitro to be specific for cytomegalovirus antigens. In a later genetic analysis, a missense DCLRE1C variant was associated with V-gene and J-gene trimming of TCR beta chains, and the association was replicated in an independent cohort. A total of fewer than 200 TCR beta chains were listed by the study as associated with cytomegalovirus. According to a later analysis, parvovirus B19, influenza, CMV and Epstein-Barr virus appeared linked to several top co-occurrence clusters. Across donors, most TCR sequences were observed very rarely, whereas some public TCRs were present in many individuals. In a later analysis, the rate of TCR association differed among HLA loci, with DRB1 alleles having the most associated TCRs and HLA-C alleles having the fewest. Immune exposure information for the cohort was limited to CMV serostatus. The classifier was reported to diagnose cytomegalovirus status with high specificity and sensitivity in both the original and validation cohorts. In a later analysis, HLA-associated TCR beta chains showed more clonal expansion and lower generation probabilities than non-associated chains that were equally common. In a later analysis, most CMV-associated TCR beta chains were found to appear HLA-restricted, with HLA associations seemingly driven largely by CMV exposure. In a later analysis, 16,951 TCR beta sequences were associated with specific HLA alleles at a false discovery rate of 0.05. Sequencing depth was assumed to be roughly uniform across donors in the presence/absence analyses, though that assumption may not hold. The cohort was sequenced for TCR beta chains only, and without alpha or paired-chain data the features that could be detected were limited.

The cohort was made up of hundreds of healthy bone marrow donors. All cohort members were sampled while nominally healthy, although unrecorded immune exposures were likely present. The donor was CMV seropositive and belonged to the group of a few hundred seropositive cohort members. A peripheral blood sample was provided by each donor, and peripheral blood mononuclear cells were used for TCR beta sequencing. Genomic DNA was extracted from the blood cell samples with the Qiagen DNeasy Blood Extraction Kit. The library was prepared using the immunoSEQ multiplex PCR assay. A mixture of 60 forward primers for TCR Vbeta segments and 13 reverse primers for TCR Jbeta segments was used in the multiplex PCR. The CDR3 region of rearranged TCR beta genes was amplified from genomic DNA by a multiplex PCR assay. Amplified TCR beta libraries were sequenced as 87-base-pair reads on the Illumina HiSeq System. For the original study's pipeline: Across the roughly 700 repertoires, a later analysis counted some 80 million unique TCR beta chains, some 11 million of which were shared by at least two donors. To remove PCR and sequencing errors, raw reads were error-corrected and collapsed into unique sequences using a nearest-neighbor algorithm that merged closely related sequences. To assign V, D and J gene segments, CDR3 sequences were aligned to IMGT reference sequences. For a sequence to be retained, a match of at least six nucleotides to both a V gene segment and a J gene segment was required. Rearrangements were called productive when the CDR3 lacked stop codons and stayed in frame with V and J; all others were non-productive. CDR3 was defined according to IMGT convention as the region running from the second conserved V-encoded cysteine to the conserved J-encoded phenylalanine. In an earlier analysis of just under 600 of the donors, sequences lacking an unambiguous match to a single V gene segment were excluded. In an earlier analysis of 450 to 750 of the donors, a V segment was called functional when productive rearrangements were above 56.7%, and segregating when the standard deviation between donors exceeded 5%. To diagnose cytomegalovirus status from the catalog of TCR beta chain sequences, a statistical classification framework was built. In a later analysis, TCR nucleotide sequences were compared against IMGT/GENE-DB human TR gene sequences so that V and J genes could be assigned. A later analysis assigned CDR3 sequences and most-parsimonious VDJ recombination scenarios with the TCRdist pipeline. In a later analysis, each TCR beta chain was defined by its CDR3 amino acid sequence together with its V-gene family, and reads without a unique V-gene family were excluded. In a later analysis, fewer than 600 highly shared, low-generation-probability nucleotide sequences were removed to address suspected cross-contamination and a sequencing artifact. In a later analysis, a clonal expansion index was calculated for each public chain from normalized within-repertoire ranks of inferred template counts. A later analysis computed generation probabilities with a VDJ recombination model fitted to out-of-frame rearrangements, and checked the results against IGoR. A later analysis scored TCR-TCR, TCR-HLA and TCR-CMV co-occurrence with hypergeometric tests, applying a repertoire-size bias correction to TCR pairs. False discovery rates were estimated in a later analysis by permuting HLA or CMV assignments 20 times. A later analysis grouped co-occurring TCRs with DBSCAN, adding TCRdist sequence similarity when clustering within HLA-allele-positive subsets. Co-occurrence clustering excluded repertoires with fewer than 30,000 or more than 120,000 public chains, plus five with anomalous nucleotide sharing. Sourced from immuneACCESS, this table was stored by TCRdb with only in-frame sequences that have V and J called. A share of the clones is absent; for the studies checked, an unresolved V gene accounts for under half, and the remainder has no known explanation. V and J calls and clone size are those listed in that table; D and trimming were worked out from the DNA. The sample table records under 150,000 clones; about 80% of these occur just once. Of the sample, less than 1.5% falls within the top ten clones.

The CDR3 holds 13 amino acids from the cysteine to the phenylalanine. Here the CDR3 DNA is all that survives: 39 bases in frame from base 1. CDR1 and CDR2, per the germline V gene, are MDHEN and SYDVKM. The V end loses 3 bases and the J end loses 4 bases, and a stretch of 7 bases separates them. This clone has more than one count but fewer than ten. Its cognate antigen has yet to be identified. No per-base quality is available; no much larger clone lies one base away. In this chain, TRBV28 is recombined with TRBJ1-5; the D gene assignment is ambiguous. The sample taken for sequencing was PBMCs. The receptor was derived from a man younger than 45 in good health and CMV-seropositive. The base sequence is TGTGCCAGCAGTTTTGGCAGTAATCAGCCCCAGCATTTT. This gives the protein CASSFGSNQPQHF.